This TCR beta chain was captured by sequencing in a study of T cell changes during pregnancy in multiple sclerosis (dated by TCRdb to between 2019 and 2020). For the study in its entirety: The study looked at changes in the T cell repertoire across pregnancy in women with multiple sclerosis.

Library preparation used the immunoSEQ multiplex PCR assay. TCRdb holds this immuneACCESS table with in-frame rearrangements only. Some clones are missing; in checked studies, unresolved V genes explain under half, and the rest has no known cause. This sample lists some 94,000 clones; around 90% were detected once. Under 2% of the sample is taken by the ten largest. The CDR3 measures 14 amino acids from cysteine to phenylalanine. The DNA shown is the 42-base CDR3, in frame from base 1. The germline V gene provides CDR1 SGHAT and CDR2 FQNNGV. The germline V end is reduced by 5 bases and the J end by 2 bases; junction bases left unmatched: 5. Points on this clone: This clone's antigen is unknown. Qualities for individual bases were not recorded, and no much larger clone is one base off.

The V and J segments used are TRBV11-2 and TRBJ2-7; TRBD2 matches 8 bases in the middle. The input for sequencing was peripheral blood, taken in the first trimester of pregnancy. The sequence was obtained from a female donor in good health, enrolled as a control in a pregnancy study. This receptor carries the CDR3 CASSLRGGTYEQYF. The DNA sequence is TGTGCCAGCAGCCTCCGGGGGGGAACCTACGAGCAGTACTTC.